This T cell receptor beta chain originates from a study of T cell responses to AZD1222 COVID-19 vaccine. Study-level findings and limits: Unmutated regions of variants are reportedly targeted by nearly half of spike-specific TCRs.

Second doses were pooled across both intervals (about 4 or about 12 weeks). Sequencing was performed with immunoSEQ multiplex PCR; in TCRdb, only in-frame clones are kept and a portion is missing. Among more than 90,000 clones, roughly 84% were seen once, and the ten largest hold 12% to 15%. Regarding this clone: The antigen is undetermined.

The source is an adult who received the AZD1222 COVID-19 vaccine. Sequencing used peripheral blood, obtained 28 days after the second AZD1222 dose.

This CDR3 is CASSPTGNYGYTF. The CDR3, as DNA: TGTGCCAGCAGCCCCACAGGGAACTATGGCTACACCTTC. V is TRBV9 and J is TRBJ1-2; weak D call: TRBD1 (6 bases). V was clipped by 4 bases and J by 2 bases, with 9 bases between them. CDR1 is SGDLS, CDR2 YYNGEE, per germline. This CDR3 comprises 13 residues.